This T cell receptor (beta chain) originates from a study of OX40 agonist ivuxolimab in advanced cancers. Repertoires were generated with immunoSEQ multiplex PCR, while TCRdb's copy carries only in-frame clones and drops some. The sample shows about 58,000 clones, less than 85% of them seen only once. Study observations and caveats: Dose levels from 0.1 to 3.0 mg/kg saw CD4+ and CD8+ blood T cells expand clonally by week 6. The study found that CD8+ T cells averaged more expanded clones than CD4+.

This CDR3 contains 14 residues. The V gene lost 5 bases and the J gene lost 3 bases, with 13 bases spanning the gap. Germline V CDR1 and CDR2: SGDLS, YYNGEE. This clone came up a few times. As yet, its antigen is unknown. The V call is TRBV9, the J call TRBJ2-3; D uncertain. This clonotype originated in an adult with an advanced solid tumor such as melanoma, head and neck, liver or kidney cancer. Sequencing was performed on CD4+ or CD8+ T cells sorted from blood, taken in a trial of the OX40 agonist ivuxolimab. The CDR3 DNA is TGTGCCAGCAGGACCGGGCCTGGAACAGATACGCAGTATTTT. Its translation is CASRTGPGTDTQYF.